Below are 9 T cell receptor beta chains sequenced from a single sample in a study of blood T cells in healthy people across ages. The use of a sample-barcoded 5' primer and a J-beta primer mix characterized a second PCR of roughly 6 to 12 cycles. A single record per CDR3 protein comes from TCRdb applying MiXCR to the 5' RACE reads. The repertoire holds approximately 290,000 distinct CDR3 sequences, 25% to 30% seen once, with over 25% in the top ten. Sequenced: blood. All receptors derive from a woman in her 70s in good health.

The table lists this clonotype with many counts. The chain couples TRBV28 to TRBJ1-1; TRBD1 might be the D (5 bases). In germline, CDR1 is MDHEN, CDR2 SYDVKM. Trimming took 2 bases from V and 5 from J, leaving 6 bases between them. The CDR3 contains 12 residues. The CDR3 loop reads CASSLRGTEAFF. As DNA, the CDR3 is TGTGCCAGCAGTTTACGGGGGACTGAAGCTTTCTTT.

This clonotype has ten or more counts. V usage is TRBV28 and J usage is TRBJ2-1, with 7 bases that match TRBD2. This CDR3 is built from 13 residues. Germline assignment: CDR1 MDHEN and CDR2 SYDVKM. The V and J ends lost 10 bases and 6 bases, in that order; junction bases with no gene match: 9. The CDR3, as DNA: TGTGCCACTGTCGGGACTACCCGCAATGAGCAGTTCTTC. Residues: CATVGTTRNEQFF.

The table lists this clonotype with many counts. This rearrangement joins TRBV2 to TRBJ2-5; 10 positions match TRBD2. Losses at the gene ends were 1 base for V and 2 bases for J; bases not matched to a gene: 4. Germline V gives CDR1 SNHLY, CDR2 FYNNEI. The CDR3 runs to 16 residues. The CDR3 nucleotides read TGTGCCAGCAGTGAAGGTCTAGCGGGAGAACAAGAGACCCAGTACTTC. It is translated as CASSEGLAGEQETQYF. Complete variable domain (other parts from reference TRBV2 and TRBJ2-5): EPEVTQTPSHQVTQMGQEVILRCVPISNHLYFYWYRQILGQKVEFLVSFYNNEISEKSEIFDDQFSVERPDGSNFTLKIRSTKLEDSAMYFCASSEGLAGEQETQYFGPGTRLLVL.

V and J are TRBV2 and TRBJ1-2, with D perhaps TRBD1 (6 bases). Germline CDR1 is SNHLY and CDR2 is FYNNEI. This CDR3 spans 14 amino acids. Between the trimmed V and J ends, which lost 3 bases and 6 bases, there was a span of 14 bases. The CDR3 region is CASSEDSPNNGYTF. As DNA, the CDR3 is TGTGCCAGCAGTGAGGACAGCCCGAACAATGGCTACACCTTC.

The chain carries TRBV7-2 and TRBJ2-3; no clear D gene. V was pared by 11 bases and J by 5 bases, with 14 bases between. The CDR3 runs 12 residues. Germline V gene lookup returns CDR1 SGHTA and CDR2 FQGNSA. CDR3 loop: CASGQLVDTQYF. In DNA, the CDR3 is TGTGCCTCCGGGCAACTGGTAGATACGCAGTATTTT.

CDR3 sequence: CASSLVGEDTEAFF. The CDR3 nucleotides are TGCGCCAGCAGCTTGGTCGGGGAGGACACTGAAGCTTTCTTT. This rearrangement joins TRBV5-1 to TRBJ1-1; D gene ambiguous. The germline gives CDR1 SGHRS, CDR2 YFSETQ. Deletions cut 0 bases from V and 3 bases from J, with 9 bases between. This CDR3 has 14 residues.

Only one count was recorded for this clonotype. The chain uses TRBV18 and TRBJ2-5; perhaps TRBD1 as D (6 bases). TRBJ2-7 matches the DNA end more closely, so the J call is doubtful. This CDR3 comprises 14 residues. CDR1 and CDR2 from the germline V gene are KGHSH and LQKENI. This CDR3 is CASSASGTNYEQYF. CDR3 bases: TGTGCCAGCTCAGCCTCCGGGACAAATTACGAGCAGTACTTC.

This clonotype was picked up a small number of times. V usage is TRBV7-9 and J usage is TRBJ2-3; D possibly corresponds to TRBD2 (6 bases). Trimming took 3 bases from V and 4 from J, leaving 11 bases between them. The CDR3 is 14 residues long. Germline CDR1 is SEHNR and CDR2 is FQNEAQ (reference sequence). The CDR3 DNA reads TGTGCCAGCAGCTTCCTAGCGTCCCCAGATACGCAGTATTTT. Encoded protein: CASSFLASPDTQYF.

The CDR3 here is CASSYTRGKATNEKLFF. The CDR3 nucleotides are TGTGCCAGCAGTTACACCAGGGGGAAGGCAACTAATGAAAAACTGTTTTTT. This chain uses TRBV6-5 with TRBJ1-4, with 7 positions matching TRBD1. Looked up from germline, CDR1 is MNHEY and CDR2 is SVGAGI. The V gene end was trimmed by 2 bases and the J gene end by 0 bases; junction bases not matched to a gene: 6. This CDR3 is 17 amino acids long.